Shown below are 6 T cell receptor beta chains from a single sample sequenced in a study of blood T cells in healthy people across ages. For the second PCR, which ran for 7 to 11 cycles, a sample-barcoded 5' primer and a J-beta primer mix were used. One entry per CDR3 protein results from TCRdb running MiXCR on the 5' RACE reads. Of 780,000 or so distinct CDR3 sequences detected, roughly 50% appear once; the ten largest clones hold under 30%. Sequencing was carried out using blood. All receptors derive from a man between 40 and 49 years old in good health.

The chain links TRBV20-1 to TRBJ2-4, with 7 nucleotides matching TRBD1. The J call may be wrong; the DNA end is better matched by TRBJ2-7. Germline V gives CDR1 DFQATT, CDR2 SNEGSKA (reference sequence). This CDR3 is built from 13 residues. The CDR3 coding sequence is TGCAGTGCTAGTCCGGGACAGTACTACGAGCAGTACTTC. It is translated as CSASPGQYYEQYF.

The V and J genes are TRBV20-1 and TRBJ1-2; D uncertain. The CDR3 runs 13 residues. Between the trimmed V and J ends, which lost 7 bases and 7 bases, there was a span of 19 bases. Germline V gene data show CDR1 as DFQATT and CDR2 as SNEGSKA (reference sequence). In DNA, the CDR3 is TGCAGTGTCAGAGCAAGCGGGGAGGCTGGCTACACCTTC. Amino acid sequence: CSVRASGEAGYTF.

This clonotype appeared a few times. The chain combines TRBV5-5 with TRBJ2-6; D is possibly TRBD1 (5 bases). CDR3 length: 16 residues. Per germline, CDR1 SGHKS and CDR2 YYEKEE (reference sequence). Trimming pared 0 bases from V and 0 bases from J, leaving 7 bases between. The CDR3 here is CASSLGQNSGANVLTF. The CDR3 bases are TGTGCCAGCAGCTTGGGACAGAACTCTGGGGCCAACGTCCTGACTTTC.

This clonotype was found a few times. This rearrangement joins TRBV27 to TRBJ2-5, with D possibly matching TRBD2 (6 bases). CDR3 size: 13 residues. V lost 8 bases to trimming and J lost 1 base, with 11 bases between them. Germline V lookup: CDR1 MNHEY, CDR2 SMNVEV (reference sequence). The chain's CDR3 is CASGRTLQETQYF. The DNA of the CDR3 is TGTGCCAGCGGGAGGACCCTCCAAGAGACCCAGTACTTC.

The chain uses TRBV11-2 and TRBJ2-3; D call uncertain. CDR3 size: 12 residues. Per germline, CDR1 SGHAT and CDR2 FQNNGV. V dropped 5 bases and J dropped 8 bases, with 11 bases sitting between them. CDR3 DNA sequence: TGTGCCAGCAGCCCACGACAATCTACGCAGTATTTT. This translates into CASSPRQSTQYF.

This clonotype has only a few counts. J is TRBJ2-5 and V is TRBV27; the D gene is possibly TRBD2 (6 bases). Germline V gene lookup returns CDR1 MNHEY and CDR2 SMNVEV (reference sequence). CDR3 size: 11 residues. V was pared by 4 bases and J by 12 bases, with 12 bases between. CDR3 in DNA: TGTGCCAGCAGTTATGCAGGGACTGAGTACTTC. Protein sequence: CASSYAGTEYF.